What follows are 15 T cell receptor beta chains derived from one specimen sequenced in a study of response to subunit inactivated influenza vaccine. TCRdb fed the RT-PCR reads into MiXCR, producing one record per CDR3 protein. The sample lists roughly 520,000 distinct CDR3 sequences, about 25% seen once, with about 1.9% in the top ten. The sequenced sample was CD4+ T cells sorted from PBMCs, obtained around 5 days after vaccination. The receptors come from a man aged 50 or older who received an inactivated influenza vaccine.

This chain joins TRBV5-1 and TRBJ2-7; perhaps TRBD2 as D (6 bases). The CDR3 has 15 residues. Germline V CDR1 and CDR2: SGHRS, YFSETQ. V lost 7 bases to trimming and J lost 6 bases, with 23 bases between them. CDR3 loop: CASGIGDSLGGEQYF. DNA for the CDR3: TGCGCCAGCGGAATCGGGGATAGCTTGGGAGGCGAGCAGTACTTC.

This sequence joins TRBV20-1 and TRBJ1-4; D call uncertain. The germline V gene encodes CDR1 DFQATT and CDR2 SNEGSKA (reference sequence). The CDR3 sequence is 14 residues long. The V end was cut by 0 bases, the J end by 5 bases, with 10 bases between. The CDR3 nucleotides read TGCAGTGCTAGAGATCTACCGGGAAATGAAAAACTGTTTTTT. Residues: CSARDLPGNEKLFF.

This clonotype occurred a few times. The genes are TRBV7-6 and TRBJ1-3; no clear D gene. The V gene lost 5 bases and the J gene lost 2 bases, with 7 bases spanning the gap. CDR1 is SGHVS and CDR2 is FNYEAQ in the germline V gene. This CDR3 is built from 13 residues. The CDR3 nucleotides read TGTGCCAGCAGCGCAGGAGCTGGAAACACCATATATTTT. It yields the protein CASSAGAGNTIYF.

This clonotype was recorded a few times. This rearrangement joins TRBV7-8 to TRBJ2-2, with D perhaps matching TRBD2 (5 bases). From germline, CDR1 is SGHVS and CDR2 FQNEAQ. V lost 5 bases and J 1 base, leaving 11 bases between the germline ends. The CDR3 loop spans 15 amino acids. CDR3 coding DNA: TGTGCCAGCAGCCGAACTAGGTGGAACACCGGGGAGCTGTTTTTT. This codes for CASSRTRWNTGELFF.

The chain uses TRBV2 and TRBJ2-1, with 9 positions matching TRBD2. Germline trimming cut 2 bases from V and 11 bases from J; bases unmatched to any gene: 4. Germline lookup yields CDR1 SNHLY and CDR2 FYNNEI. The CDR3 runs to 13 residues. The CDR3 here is CASSERLAGQQFF. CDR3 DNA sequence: TGTGCCAGCAGTGAAAGGCTAGCGGGACAGCAGTTCTTC.

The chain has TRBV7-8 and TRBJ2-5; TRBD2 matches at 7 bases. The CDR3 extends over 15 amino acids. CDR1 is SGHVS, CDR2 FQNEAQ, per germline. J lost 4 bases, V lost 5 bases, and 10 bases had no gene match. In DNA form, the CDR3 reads TGTGCCAGCAGCGTCCGTGGGGGGGACGGAGAGACCCAGTACTTC. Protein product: CASSVRGGDGETQYF.

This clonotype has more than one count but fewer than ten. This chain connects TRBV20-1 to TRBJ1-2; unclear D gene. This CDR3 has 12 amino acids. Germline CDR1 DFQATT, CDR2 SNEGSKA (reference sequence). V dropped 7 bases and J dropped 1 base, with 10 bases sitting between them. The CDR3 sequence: CSGAVLNYGYTF. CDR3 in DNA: TGCAGTGGGGCTGTCCTTAACTATGGCTACACCTTC.

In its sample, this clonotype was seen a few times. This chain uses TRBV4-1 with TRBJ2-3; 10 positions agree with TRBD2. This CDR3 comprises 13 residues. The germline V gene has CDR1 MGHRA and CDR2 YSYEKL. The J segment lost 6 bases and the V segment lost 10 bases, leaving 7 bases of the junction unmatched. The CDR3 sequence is CATLAGAGDTQYF. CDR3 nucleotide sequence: TGCGCCACCCTAGCGGGGGCGGGGGATACGCAGTATTTT.

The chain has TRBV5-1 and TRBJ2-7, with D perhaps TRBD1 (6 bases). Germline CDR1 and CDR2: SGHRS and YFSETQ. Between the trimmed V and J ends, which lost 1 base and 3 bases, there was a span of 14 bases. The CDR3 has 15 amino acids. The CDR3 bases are TGCGCCAGCAGCTTGATCCCCGGGACAAGCTACGAGCAGTACTTC. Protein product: CASSLIPGTSYEQYF.

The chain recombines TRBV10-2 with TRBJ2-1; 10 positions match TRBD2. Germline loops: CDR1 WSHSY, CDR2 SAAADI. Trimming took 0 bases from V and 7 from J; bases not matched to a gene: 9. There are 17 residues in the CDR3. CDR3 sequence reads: CASSESILAGVVNEQFF. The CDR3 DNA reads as TGCGCCAGCAGTGAGTCGATCCTAGCGGGAGTAGTAAATGAGCAGTTCTTC.

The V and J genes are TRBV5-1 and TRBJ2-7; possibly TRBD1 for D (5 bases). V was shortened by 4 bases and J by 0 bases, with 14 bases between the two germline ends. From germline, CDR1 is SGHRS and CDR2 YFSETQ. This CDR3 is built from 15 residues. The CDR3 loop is CASSGAADRSYEQYF. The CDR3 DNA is TGCGCCAGCAGCGGGGCGGCGGACCGCTCCTACGAGCAGTACTTC.

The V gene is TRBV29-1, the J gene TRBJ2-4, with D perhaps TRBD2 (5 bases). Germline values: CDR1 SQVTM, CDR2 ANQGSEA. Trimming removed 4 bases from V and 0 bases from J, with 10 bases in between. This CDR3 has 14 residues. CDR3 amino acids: CSVVSGVAKNIQYF. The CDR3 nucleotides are TGCAGCGTTGTGAGCGGCGTAGCCAAAAACATTCAGTACTTC.

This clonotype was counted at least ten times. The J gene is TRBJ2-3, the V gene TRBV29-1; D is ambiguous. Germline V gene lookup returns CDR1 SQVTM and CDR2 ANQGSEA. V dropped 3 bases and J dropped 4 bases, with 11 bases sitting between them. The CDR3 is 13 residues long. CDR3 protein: CSVELLSPDTQYF. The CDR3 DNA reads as TGCAGCGTTGAGTTGCTATCGCCAGATACGCAGTATTTT.

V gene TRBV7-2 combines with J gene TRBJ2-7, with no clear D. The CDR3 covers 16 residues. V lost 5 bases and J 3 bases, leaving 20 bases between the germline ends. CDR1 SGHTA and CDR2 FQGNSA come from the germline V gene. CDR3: CASSVGPAVSSYEQYF. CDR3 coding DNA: TGTGCCAGCAGCGTCGGACCTGCGGTTTCTAGCTACGAGCAGTACTTC.

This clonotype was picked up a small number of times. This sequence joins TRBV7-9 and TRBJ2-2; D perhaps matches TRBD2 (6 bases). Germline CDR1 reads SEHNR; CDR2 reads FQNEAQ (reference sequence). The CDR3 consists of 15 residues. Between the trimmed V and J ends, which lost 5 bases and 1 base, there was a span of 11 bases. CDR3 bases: TGTGCCAGCAGCGCCCCCGGGAGGAACACCGGGGAGCTGTTTTTT. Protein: CASSAPGRNTGELFF.